Shown below are 9 T cell receptor beta chains from a single sample sequenced in a study of tissue T cells after allogeneic stem cell transplantation (dated by TCRdb to the early 2020s). Libraries were built with the immunoSEQ multiplex PCR assay. What TCRdb holds here is the immuneACCESS table cut down to in-frame rearrangements. Part of the clones is not present; checked against another copy, under half of the missing clones reflect an unresolved V gene, and the others are unexplained. Counted in this sample were fewer than 30,000 clones; roughly 70% of them appeared once. Approximately 8% of the sample comes from the top ten. This sample's time point label indicates: human tissue collected at research (rapid) autopsy. The sequencing used tissue from the ileum, collected at autopsy. The origin of the receptors is a female donor at least 60 years old with lung cancer.

This clone has a handful of counts. This chain connects TRBV3-1 (or the pseudogene TRBV3-2) to TRBJ1-3, with a tentative D call TRBD1 (5 bases). The CDR3 is 14 amino acids. With 3 bases removed from V and 2 bases from J, the gap between germline ends came to 8 bases. The V gene's germline CDR1 is LGHDT and CDR2 YNNKEL (reference sequence). CDR3 in DNA: TGTGCCAGCAGCCACAGGGTAACTGGAAACACCATATATTTT. It codes for CASSHRVTGNTIYF.

This chain links TRBV6-5 with TRBJ2-7; D is ambiguous. This CDR3 region has 15 residues. Germline V gene sequence: CDR1 MNHEY, CDR2 SVGAGI. Trimming took 7 bases from V and 0 from J, leaving 16 bases between them. The CDR3 sequence: CASTSSLRSSYEQYF. The CDR3 bases are TGTGCCAGCACCTCCTCTCTACGGAGCTCCTACGAGCAGTACTTC.

The chain links TRBV6-5 to TRBJ1-5; TRBD1 is a possible D gene (5 bases). Trimming cost V 6 bases and J 0 bases, with 9 bases left between them. This CDR3 region has 14 residues. Looked up from germline, CDR1 is MNHEY and CDR2 is SVGAGI. The CDR3 region is CASSSRDSNQPQHF. The CDR3 bases are TGTGCCAGCAGCAGCAGGGATAGCAATCAGCCCCAGCATTTT.

The chain uses TRBV7-2 and TRBJ2-2; TRBD1 or TRBD2 may be the D gene (5 bases each). In germline, CDR1 is SGHTA, CDR2 FQGNSA. This CDR3 has 16 amino acids. V was pared by 1 base and J by 0 bases, with 9 bases between. The CDR3 sequence is CASSLGGTANTGELFF. In nucleotides, the CDR3 is TGTGCCAGCAGCTTAGGGGGGACGGCGAACACCGGGGAGCTGTTTTTT.

In this sample, this clone turned up once. This chain joins TRBV5-1 and TRBJ1-3; D possibly corresponds to TRBD1 (6 bases). Trimming shortened V by 5 bases and J by 3 bases, and 12 bases separated the two germline ends. Looked up from germline, CDR1 is SGHRS and CDR2 is YFSETQ. The CDR3 has 14 residues. This chain's CDR3 is CASSSAGVGNTIYF. Here the CDR3 DNA reads TGCGCCAGCAGTTCGGCAGGGGTTGGAAACACCATATATTTT.

This clone occurred once. The chain couples TRBV6-5 to TRBJ2-3, with TRBD1 matching over 7 bases. This CDR3 contains 16 residues. Trimming took 2 bases from V and 7 from J; bases not matched to a gene: 12. Per germline, CDR1 MNHEY and CDR2 SVGAGI. CDR3 nucleotide sequence: TGTGCCAGCAGTTACGCGTCAGGCAGGGGGATGTATACGCAGTATTTT. Protein product: CASSYASGRGMYTQYF.

The chain links TRBV19 to TRBJ2-7; possibly TRBD2 for D (7 bases). CDR3 size: 15 residues. Between the trimmed V and J ends, which lost 5 bases and 3 bases, there was a span of 17 bases. Germline V CDR1 and CDR2: LNHDA, SQIVND (reference sequence). The CDR3 protein is CASSLRGGTIYEQYF. Written as DNA, the CDR3 is TGTGCCAGTAGTCTTAGGGGGGGGACTATCTACGAGCAGTACTTC.

This clone was seen a few times. The chain links TRBV12-3 or TRBV12-4 to TRBJ2-2; the match to TRBD1 covers 8 bases. The ends lost 6 bases at V and 9 bases at J; junction bases unmatched: 3. The CDR3 has 12 residues. For the CDR3, the DNA is TGTGCCAGCAGCAGACAGGGGTGGGAGCTGTTTTTT. This encodes CASSRQGWELFF.

This clone was seen more than once but under ten times. This chain links TRBV6-6 with TRBJ1-3, with D hard to call. Germline V CDR1 and CDR2: MNHNY, SVGAGI (reference sequence). The V end was cut by 4 bases, the J end by 0 bases, with 10 bases between. The CDR3 covers 15 residues. In DNA form, the CDR3 reads TGTGCCAGCAGTTCCCTTGTCCTCTCTGGAAACACCATATATTTT. Translated, it gives CASSSLVLSGNTIYF.